The 14 T cell receptor beta chains below come from one sample, sequenced in a study of blood T cell repertoires in COVID-19. The method was immunoSEQ multiplex PCR; TCRdb's version includes in-frame clones alone and lacks a portion of them. Here the sample spans around 250,000 clones, roughly nine tenths being singletons. The source material was PBMCs or T cells enriched from blood (not recorded which). These receptors all stem from a human donor in a cohort exposed to, infected with or recovered from COVID-19 (not recorded which). The donor label of this sample is uncertain.

This clone was observed a single time. The chain uses TRBV9 and TRBJ2-3; no reliable D call. With 4 bases removed from V and 3 bases from J, the gap between germline ends came to 6 bases. Germline CDR1 is SGDLS and CDR2 is YYNGEE. CDR3 length equals 12 residues. The chain's CDR3 is CASSPETDTQYF. The CDR3 DNA is TGTGCCAGCAGCCCTGAGACAGATACGCAGTATTTT. The full variable domain, rest sourced from reference TRBV9 and TRBJ2-3, is DSGVTQTPKHLITATGQRVTLRCSPRSGDLSVYWYQQSLDQGLQFLIQYYNGEERAKGNILERFSAQQFPDLHSELNLSSLELGDSALYFCASSPETDTQYFGPGTRLTVL.

V is TRBV18 and J is TRBJ1-2; D may be TRBD1 (5 bases). Trimming left V 2 bases short and J 4 bases short, with 8 bases between. Germline V gene lookup returns CDR1 KGHSH and CDR2 LQKENI. The length of the CDR3 is 13 residues. The CDR3 sequence is CASSPGAGYGYTF. Here the CDR3 DNA reads TGTGCCAGCTCACCAGGGGCTGGCTATGGCTACACCTTC.

The V and J genes are TRBV12-5 and TRBJ2-3, with D possibly matching TRBD2 (6 bases). V dropped 6 bases and J dropped 0 bases, with 13 bases sitting between them. Per the germline V gene, CDR1 is LGHNT and CDR2 is FRNRAP. The CDR3 extends over 15 amino acids. The DNA of the CDR3 is TGTGCTAGTGGAAAGACACTAGCTAGCACAGATACGCAGTATTTT. Residues: CASGKTLASTDTQYF.

The chain links TRBV3-1 (or the pseudogene TRBV3-2) to TRBJ1-6; D unclear. This CDR3 spans 12 amino acids. Germline CDR1 reads LGHDT; CDR2 reads YNNKEL (reference sequence). V was pared by 1 base and J by 12 bases, with 7 bases between. This CDR3 is CASSQAVLPLHF. CDR3 nucleotide sequence: TGTGCCAGCAGCCAAGCAGTCTTACCCCTCCACTTT.

The chain has TRBV4-2 and TRBJ2-6, with a tentative D call TRBD1 (5 bases). Deletions cut 5 bases from V and 0 bases from J, with 11 bases between. The CDR3 sequence is 16 residues long. The V gene's germline CDR1 is LGHNA and CDR2 YNFKEQ. The CDR3 protein is CASSEQDTSGANVLTF. The DNA of the CDR3 is TGTGCCAGCAGCGAGCAGGACACCTCTGGGGCCAACGTCCTGACTTTC.

This chain connects TRBV10-1 to TRBJ2-1; 10 bases match TRBD2. The CDR3 is 13 amino acids. The V gene end was trimmed by 4 bases and the J gene end by 13 bases; junction bases not matched to a gene: 7. In germline, CDR1 is WNHNN, CDR2 SYGVQD (reference sequence). CDR3 coding DNA: TGCGCCAGCAGTGTTGTAGCGGGGGGCACCCAGTTCTTC. Its translation is CASSVVAGGTQFF.

The chain is built from TRBV9 and TRBJ2-6; 8 nucleotides align to TRBD1. The CDR3 consists of 18 residues. J gave up 4 bases and V 2 bases, and 11 bases lay outside the gene matches. Germline V gene data show CDR1 as SGDLS and CDR2 as YYNGEE. CDR3 sequence (DNA): TGTGCCAGCAGCGTGGGATGGCAGGGGGCGCCGGGGGCCAACGTCCTGACTTTC. Translated, it gives CASSVGWQGAPGANVLTF.

The chain links TRBV25-1 to TRBJ1-1, with TRBD1 matching 10 bases. V shed 6 bases, J shed 7 bases, and the junction held 5 bases outside the gene matches. CDR1 MGHDK and CDR2 SYGVNS come from the germline V gene. This CDR3 has 13 amino acids. The CDR3 here is CASRGQGVGEAFF. The DNA for the CDR3 is TGTGCCAGCAGAGGACAGGGGGTAGGTGAAGCTTTCTTT.

The chain joins TRBV13 to TRBJ2-5, with 13 bases matching TRBD2. Unmatched junction bases numbered 11, after V lost 5 bases and J lost 2 bases. The CDR3 extends over 18 amino acids. Germline V gene lookup returns CDR1 PRHDT and CDR2 FYEKMQ (reference sequence). CDR3 sequence reads: CASSQRLAGGVRQETQYF. In DNA, the CDR3 is TGTGCCAGCAGCCAACGACTAGCGGGGGGCGTTCGACAAGAGACCCAGTACTTC.

The chain has TRBV24-1 and TRBJ1-1; 7 nucleotides match TRBD1. V was pared by 3 bases and J by 9 bases, with 6 bases of the junction left unmatched. Germline V gives CDR1 KGHDR, CDR2 SFDVKD. The CDR3 is 13 amino acids. CDR3 sequence (DNA): TGTGCCACCAGTGATCCCCGGGACAGCAAAGCTTTCTTT. As protein: CATSDPRDSKAFF.

The chain is built from TRBV2 and TRBJ2-1, with TRBD2 matching 12 bases. The CDR3 contains 17 residues. Germline CDR1 is SNHLY and CDR2 is FYNNEI. V lost 5 bases to trimming and J lost 7 bases; unmatched junction nucleotides: 12. In DNA form, the CDR3 reads TGTGCCAGCAGTCCACTAGCGGGGGGTACCACTAGTAATGAGCAGTTCTTC. This sequence encodes CASSPLAGGTTSNEQFF.

The V and J genes are TRBV7-2 and TRBJ2-7; the match to TRBD1 covers 9 bases. Germline V gives CDR1 SGHTA, CDR2 FQGNSA. This CDR3 is built from 16 residues. After removal of 2 bases from V and 6 bases from J, the junction contained 11 bases not matched to a gene. CDR3 nucleotides: TGTGCCAGCAGCTTATTCGGGACAGGGTTTCCTAGCGAGCAGTACTTC. Residues: CASSLFGTGFPSEQYF.

This chain connects TRBV5-1 to TRBJ1-5, with 10 bases aligning to TRBD1. CDR3 length: 18 amino acids. Per the germline V gene, CDR1 is SGHRS and CDR2 is YFSETQ. V dropped 3 bases and J dropped 2; count of bases not matched to a gene: 11. The chain's CDR3 is CASSSLGDRGDGNQPQHF. CDR3 DNA: TGCGCCAGCAGCTCGCTTGGGGACAGGGGCGATGGCAATCAGCCCCAGCATTTT.

This clone appeared once. The gene calls are TRBV11-2 and TRBJ1-1; 7 bases align to TRBD1. There are 16 residues in the CDR3. Trimming took 1 base from V and 4 from J; bases not matched to a gene: 9. Germline V gene data show CDR1 as SGHAT and CDR2 as FQNNGV. CDR3 in DNA: TGTGCCAGCAGCTTAGGGCACTTGGCAGGGGGCACTGAAGCTTTCTTT. Encoded protein: CASSLGHLAGGTEAFF.